Following are 10 T cell receptor beta chains from one sample sequenced in a study of blood T cell repertoires in COVID-19. Assay used: immunoSEQ multiplex PCR; TCRdb lists only in-frame clones, some missing. Here the sample spans about 300,000 clones, 89% being singletons. Material: peripheral blood. The receptors derive from a man aged 18 to 29 who had recovered from COVID-19.

The chain recombines TRBV27 with TRBJ2-7; D is possibly TRBD2 (7 bases). Germline lookup yields CDR1 MNHEY and CDR2 SMNVEV (reference sequence). This CDR3 has 14 amino acids. V was clipped by 2 bases and J by 7 bases, with 15 bases between them. The CDR3 DNA reads TGTGCCAGCAGTTTAGAGGCGGGGGCTGGGGAGCAGTACTTC. Translated, it gives CASSLEAGAGEQYF.

The V call is TRBV7-9, the J call TRBJ1-2; D possibly corresponds to TRBD1 (6 bases). This CDR3 has 14 amino acids. The V gene lost 1 base and the J gene lost 4 bases, with 10 bases spanning the gap. CDR1 and CDR2 from the germline V gene are SEHNR and FQNEAQ (reference sequence). The DNA of the CDR3 is TGTGCCAGCAGCTTAGGGACAGAAAGCTATGGCTACACCTTC. This gives the protein CASSLGTESYGYTF.

The chain couples TRBV7-2 to TRBJ2-5, with 7 positions matching TRBD2. The J segment lost 5 bases and the V segment lost 3 bases, leaving 12 bases of the junction unmatched. Germline V gives CDR1 SGHTA, CDR2 FQGNSA. The CDR3 runs 16 residues. The CDR3 protein is CASSLSLGGGQETQYF. CDR3 bases: TGTGCCAGCAGCTTGAGCTTGGGCGGGGGTCAGGAGACCCAGTACTTC.

The chain joins TRBV5-4 to TRBJ1-6, with TRBD1 matching 9 bases. The V gene end was trimmed by 0 bases and the J gene end by 10 bases; junction bases not matched to a gene: 5. Germline V lookup: CDR1 SGHNT, CDR2 YYREEE (reference sequence). The CDR3 length is 15 residues. CDR3 sequence: CASSLGGQGGSPLHF. In DNA, the CDR3 is TGTGCCAGCAGCTTGGGGGGACAGGGAGGATCACCCCTCCACTTT. The whole variable domain, remainder taken from reference TRBV5-4 and TRBJ1-6, is ETGVTQSPTHLIKTRGQQVTLRCSSQSGHNTVSWYQQALGQGPQFIFQYYREEENGRGNFPPRFSGLQFPNYSSELNVNALELDDSALYLCASSLGGQGGSPLHFGNGTRLTVT.

This rearrangement joins TRBV11-2 to TRBJ1-4; TRBD1 matches at 8 bases. Germline assignment: CDR1 SGHAT and CDR2 FQNNGV. The CDR3 sequence is 15 residues long. V dropped 6 bases and J dropped 10; count of bases not matched to a gene: 13. CDR3 in DNA: TGTGCCAGCAGAGCAGGGACAGGTAGTTTGGGAAAACTGTTTTTT. Protein product: CASRAGTGSLGKLFF.

Here the CDR3 DNA reads TGCGCCAGCAGCCAAGGGGACAGGGGCACAGATACGCAGTATTTT. Residues: CASSQGDRGTDTQYF. This rearrangement joins TRBV4-1 to TRBJ2-3; 9 positions agree with TRBD1. Germline values: CDR1 MGHRA, CDR2 YSYEKL. The CDR3 is 15 residues long. After removal of 1 base from V and 1 base from J, the junction contained 0 bases not matched to a gene.

The rearrangement joins TRBV5-1 to TRBJ2-7; weak D call: TRBD2 (5 bases). The V and J ends lost 2 bases and 2 bases respectively, with 11 bases between them. The CDR3 consists of 14 residues. Germline V lookup: CDR1 SGHRS, CDR2 YFSETQ. This CDR3 reads CASSFGLLAYEQYF. The CDR3 coding sequence is TGCGCCAGCAGCTTTGGACTCCTTGCCTACGAGCAGTACTTC.

J is TRBJ2-6 and V is TRBV18; TRBD2 is a possible D gene (6 bases). This CDR3 contains 17 residues. Germline V CDR1 and CDR2: KGHSH, LQKENI. With 1 base removed from V and 1 base from J, the gap between germline ends came to 11 bases. The CDR3 loop reads CASSPQSGRSGANVLTF. DNA for the CDR3: TGTGCCAGCTCACCACAGAGCGGGCGATCTGGGGCCAACGTCCTGACTTTC.

The chain has TRBV10-3 and TRBJ1-6, with TRBD1 matching 9 bases. This CDR3 has 16 amino acids. With 4 bases clipped from V and 7 bases from J, the junction kept 8 bases outside the gene matches. Germline V gene lookup returns CDR1 ENHRY and CDR2 SYGVKD. The CDR3 DNA follows: TGTGCCATCAGTGCCGGGGGACAGGGAGACAATTCACCCCTCCACTTT. Amino acids: CAISAGGQGDNSPLHF.

The chain is built from TRBV7-9 and TRBJ1-4; 8 bases map to TRBD1. The CDR3 runs 15 residues. The J segment lost 1 base and the V segment lost 5 bases, leaving 3 bases of the junction unmatched. Germline values: CDR1 SEHNR, CDR2 FQNEAQ (reference sequence). DNA for the CDR3: TGTGCCAGCAGCACAGGACAGGGAACTAATGAAAAACTGTTTTTT. Protein: CASSTGQGTNEKLFF.